Listed below are T cell receptor beta chains from one sample, sequenced in a study of beta chain bispecific antibodies for T cell cancers. The antigens these receptors bind are not known. MiXCR was run by TCRdb on the 5' RACE reads, yielding one entry per CDR3 protein. The sample has about 20,000 distinct CDR3 sequences; 2% to 2.5% are singletons. The sequencing used healthy donor T cells cultured with leukemia cells, collected from a culture containing a bispecific antibody targeting TCR Vbeta12. These receptors all come from a human donor in good health. Some clones in this sample may be carry-over from other donors' samples. The conserved cysteine and the conserved F or W are not part of the CDR3 here. The D gene is left open where the match is weak.

D: .; V: TRBV19; CDR3: ASTLGGLSNQPQH
D: .; V: TRBV6-1; CDR3: ASSERATNEQF
D: .; V: TRBV19; CDR3: ASIFWGEAF
D: TRBD1; V: TRBV7-6; CDR3: ASSSHGTGDGYT
D: .; V: TRBV5-1; CDR3: ASSLGGGVYNEQF
D: .; V: TRBV27; CDR3: ASLGGNEQY
D: .; V: TRBV6-5; CDR3: ASRRQATNYGYT
D: .; V: TRBV19; CDR3: ASRDLLRSSYEQY
D: TRBD1; V: TRBV19; CDR3: ASSTTGAWEQY
D: .; V: TRBV27; CDR3: ASSLYSNYGYT
D: TRBD1; V: TRBV27; CDR3: ASSFPGQGGTTGELF
D: .; V: TRBV12-3/TRBV12-4; CDR3: ASSLPEGETQY
D: .; V: TRBV20-1; CDR3: SARYRAQETQY
D: .; V: TRBV29-1; CDR3: SVDSGGAYNEQF
D: TRBD1; V: TRBV14; CDR3: ASSQEGTETYNEQF
D: TRBD1; V: TRBV5-1; CDR3: ASSSTGGNGYT
D: TRBD1; V: TRBV5-4; CDR3: ASSPLTGTGATDTQY
D: .; V: TRBV5-4; CDR3: ASSLWPVLRGDTQY
D: TRBD1; V: TRBV6-2/TRBV6-3; CDR3: ASSYEYRGRSMNTEAF
D: .; V: TRBV3-1; CDR3: ASSSTGMGALATNEKLF
D: .; V: TRBV5-1; CDR3: ASSPFGQGNHEQY
D: TRBD2; V: TRBV24-1; CDR3: ATSVGTSSTDTQY
D: TRBD1; V: TRBV20-1; CDR3: RILTGGVDGYT
D: .; V: TRBV30; CDR3: AWSGGGFGVTNEKLF
D: .; V: TRBV20-1; CDR3: SALDVSNQPQH
D: .; V: TRBV6-5; CDR3: ASSYSQTGYGYT
D: .; V: TRBV21-1; CDR3: ASSKAGKPTNSYSNQPQH
D: TRBD1; V: TRBV5-1; CDR3: ASRTGTAYEQY
D: TRBD1; V: TRBV20-1; CDR3: SARDYLTGGESYNSPLH
D: TRBD2; V: TRBV9; CDR3: ASSHRTSGGPINEQF
D: .; V: TRBV28; CDR3: ASRVPRGDTGELF
D: TRBD2; V: TRBV2; CDR3: LTRDYADTQY
D: .; V: TRBV2; CDR3: ASSEDRVASNYGYT
D: .; V: TRBV20-1; CDR3: SVSLDGTQDNSPLH
D: .; V: TRBV7-8; CDR3: ASSPRGSTWGEQY
D: TRBD1; V: TRBV10-3; CDR3: AISLGGQGGEQY
D: .; V: TRBV12-5; CDR3: ASGYMGVSGANVLT
D: TRBD2; V: TRBV4-2; CDR3: ASSQDFTGGSETQY
D: .; V: TRBV28; CDR3: AIRPNLNTGELF
D: .; V: TRBV10-2; CDR3: ASSDGFTQY
D: .; V: TRBV28; CDR3: ASRSPGKEGEQY
D: .; V: TRBV5-1; CDR3: ASSSPQNMNTEAF
D: .; V: TRBV5-6; CDR3: ASSLRDGGASQPQH
D: .; V: TRBV10-3; CDR3: AISEGVGPETQY
D: .; V: TRBV20-1; CDR3: SAREVALEQF
D: TRBD1; V: TRBV19; CDR3: ASRPRDRVNEQF
D: .; V: TRBV12-5; CDR3: ASGSRQRRTVTEAF
D: .; V: TRBV3-1; CDR3: ASSQDGNDQPQH
D: TRBD2; V: TRBV27; CDR3: ASSLSSGGLKETQY
D: .; V: TRBV19; CDR3: ASSTNSINTQY
D: .; V: TRBV5-5; CDR3: ASSFAGGGSYNEQF
D: TRBD1; V: TRBV5-1; CDR3: ASRDRDSPNYGYT
D: TRBD1; V: TRBV6-6; CDR3: ASREGQQNTEAF
D: .; V: TRBV14; CDR3: ASSQDRTDTGELF
D: .; V: TRBV7-3; CDR3: ASSSMTAMNTEAF
D: .; V: TRBV3-1; CDR3: ASSQDTPGATGELF
D: .; V: TRBV6-5; CDR3: ATTNWASGELF